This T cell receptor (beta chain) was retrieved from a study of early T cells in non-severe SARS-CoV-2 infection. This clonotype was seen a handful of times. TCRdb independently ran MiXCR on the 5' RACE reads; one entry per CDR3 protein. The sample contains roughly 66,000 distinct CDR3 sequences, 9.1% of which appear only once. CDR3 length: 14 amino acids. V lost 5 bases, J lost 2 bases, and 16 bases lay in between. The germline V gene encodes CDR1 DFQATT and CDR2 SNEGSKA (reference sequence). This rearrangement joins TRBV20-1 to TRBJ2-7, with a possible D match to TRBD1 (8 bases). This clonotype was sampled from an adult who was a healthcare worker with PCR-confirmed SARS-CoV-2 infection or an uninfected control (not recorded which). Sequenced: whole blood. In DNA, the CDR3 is TGCAGTGCTTCGAGCGGGACAGGTCCCTACGAGCAGTACTTC. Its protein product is CSASSGTGPYEQYF.